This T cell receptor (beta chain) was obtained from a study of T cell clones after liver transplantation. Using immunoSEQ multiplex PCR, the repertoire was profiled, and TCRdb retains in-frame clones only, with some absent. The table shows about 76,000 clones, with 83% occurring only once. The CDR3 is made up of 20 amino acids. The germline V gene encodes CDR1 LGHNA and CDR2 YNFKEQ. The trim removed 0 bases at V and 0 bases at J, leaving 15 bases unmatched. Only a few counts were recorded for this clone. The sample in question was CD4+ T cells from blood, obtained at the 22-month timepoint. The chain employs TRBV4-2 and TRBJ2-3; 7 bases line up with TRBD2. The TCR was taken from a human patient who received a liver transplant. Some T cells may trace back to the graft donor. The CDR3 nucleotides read TGTGCCAGCAGCCAAGATCTACCCCACTGGGGAGGGACTAGCACAGATACGCAGTATTTT. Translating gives CASSQDLPHWGGTSTDTQYF.